The 24 T cell receptor beta chains below were found in one sample sequenced in a study of blood T cell repertoires in COVID-19. The repertoire was sequenced with immunoSEQ multiplex PCR; TCRdb's copy has only in-frame clones and lacks some. Among about 300,000 clones, around nine tenths were seen once, and the ten largest hold around 5.9%. Sequencing was carried out using PBMCs or T cells enriched from blood (not recorded which). These receptors were obtained from a woman aged 25 to 39 who had recovered from COVID-19.

The CDR3 DNA reads TGTGCCAGCACCTGGGGGGACACTGAAGCTTTCTTT. Amino acids: CASTWGDTEAFF. The rearrangement links TRBV7-9 to TRBJ1-1, with a weak D call TRBD1 (5 bases). Trimming took 7 bases from V and 3 from J, leaving 9 bases between them. The CDR3 runs 12 residues. Per the germline V gene, CDR1 is SEHNR and CDR2 is FQNEAQ (reference sequence).

The rearrangement uses TRBV30 and TRBJ2-7, with D perhaps TRBD1 (6 bases). This CDR3 has 13 amino acids. Between the trimmed V and J ends, which lost 1 base and 4 bases, there was a span of 11 bases. Germline CDR1 and CDR2: GTSNPN and SVGIG (reference sequence). The CDR3 DNA reads as TGTGCCTGGAGTGGGAACAGGGTTTACGAGCAGTACTTC. Amino acids: CAWSGNRVYEQYF.

V usage is TRBV7-2 and J usage is TRBJ1-1, with TRBD1 matching 10 bases. From germline, CDR1 is SGHTA and CDR2 FQGNSA. The V and J ends lost 5 bases and 6 bases, in that order; junction bases with no gene match: 6. CDR3 length equals 14 residues. Written as DNA, the CDR3 is TGTGCCAGCAGCATCGGGACAGGGGCCCCTGAAGCTTTCTTT. Its translation is CASSIGTGAPEAFF.

The chain has TRBV14 and TRBJ1-2; 11 positions agree with TRBD1. This CDR3 region has 14 residues. The V and J ends lost 3 bases and 8 bases, in that order; junction bases with no gene match: 5. The V gene's germline CDR1 is SGHDN and CDR2 FVKESK. The CDR3 DNA reads TGTGCCAGCAGCCAGGACAGGGGGCCGCGGGGCTACACCTTC. It specifies CASSQDRGPRGYTF.

V gene TRBV12-3 or TRBV12-4 combines with J gene TRBJ2-7; 8 bases agree with TRBD1. Losses at the gene ends were 4 bases for V and 6 bases for J; bases not matched to a gene: 2. CDR3 length: 12 amino acids. The CDR3 reads CASSWTGFEQYF. CDR3 DNA: TGTGCCAGCAGTTGGACAGGGTTCGAGCAGTACTTC.

The chain is built from TRBV4-2 and TRBJ2-5, with TRBD2 matching over 8 bases. With 1 base clipped from V and 4 bases from J, the junction kept 8 bases outside the gene matches. Germline-derived CDR1 and CDR2 are LGHNA and YNFKEQ. This CDR3 is 16 amino acids long. This chain's CDR3 is CASSQATGGVLETQYF. In DNA form, the CDR3 reads TGTGCCAGCAGCCAAGCAACGGGGGGGGTATTAGAGACCCAGTACTTC.

This chain uses TRBV3-1 (or the pseudogene TRBV3-2) with TRBJ1-1, with a weak D call TRBD1 (5 bases). With 3 bases removed from V and 1 base from J, the gap between germline ends came to 12 bases. This CDR3 region has 15 residues. The germline V gene has CDR1 LGHDT and CDR2 YNNKEL (reference sequence). CDR3 sequence: CASSQQTAPNTEAFF. CDR3 sequence (DNA): TGTGCCAGCAGCCAGCAGACAGCCCCGAACACTGAAGCTTTCTTT.

The chain links TRBV15 to TRBJ1-4; no firm D call. CDR1 is LNHNV and CDR2 is YYDKDF in the germline V gene (reference sequence). Deletions cut 1 base from V and 12 bases from J, with 12 bases between. The CDR3 is 13 amino acids. The CDR3 sequence is CATSRGLGDELFF. In DNA, the CDR3 is TGTGCCACCAGCAGAGGATTAGGAGACGAACTGTTTTTT.

Only one count was recorded for this clone. The genes are TRBV3-1 (or the pseudogene TRBV3-2) and TRBJ1-2; D is ambiguous. V was trimmed by 4 bases and J by 8 bases, leaving 38 bases between them. The CDR3 contains 21 residues. Germline CDR1 reads LGHDT; CDR2 reads YNNKEL (reference sequence). CDR3 nucleotides: TGTGCCAGCAGCCCCAAACCCCATATAATCAGGAGGAAAACCGACTATGGAGGCTACACCTTC. This codes for CASSPKPHIIRRKTDYGGYTF.

The chain couples TRBV19 to TRBJ2-2; 10 nucleotides match TRBD1. This CDR3 contains 16 residues. Germline trimming cut 6 bases from V and 6 bases from J; bases unmatched to any gene: 10. From germline, CDR1 is LNHDA and CDR2 SQIVND (reference sequence). The CDR3 DNA reads as TGTGCCAGTAGCCAAACGACAGGGGGCGCCCCCGGGGAGCTGTTTTTT. Protein product: CASSQTTGGAPGELFF.

This clone appeared once. This sequence joins TRBV5-4 and TRBJ2-3; no clear D gene. The length of the CDR3 is 16 residues. CDR1 is SGHNT, CDR2 YYREEE, per germline (reference sequence). The V gene lost 4 bases and the J gene lost 0 bases, with 15 bases spanning the gap. The CDR3 is CASSPELTPSTDTQYF. In nucleotides, the CDR3 is TGTGCCAGCAGCCCGGAACTAACCCCCAGCACAGATACGCAGTATTTT.

The chain uses TRBV2 and TRBJ2-7, with D possibly being TRBD1 (6 bases). The CDR3 runs to 12 residues. Trimming shortened V by 6 bases and J by 2 bases, and 8 bases separated the two germline ends. Germline-derived CDR1 and CDR2 are SNHLY and FYNNEI. DNA for the CDR3: TGTGCCAGCAGGGACAGCGCCTACGAGCAGTACTTC. It codes for CASRDSAYEQYF.

The chain uses TRBV5-5 and TRBJ2-7; 11 positions agree with TRBD1. The CDR3 is 16 residues long. Germline assignment: CDR1 SGHKS and CDR2 YYEKEE (reference sequence). J lost 0 bases, V lost 0 bases, and 2 bases had no gene match. CDR3 DNA sequence: TGTGCCAGCAGCTTGGGGGGACAGGGGGTCTCCTACGAGCAGTACTTC. Translation gives CASSLGGQGVSYEQYF.

The chain carries TRBV7-9 and TRBJ2-3; D is uncertain. The CDR3 is 14 residues long. V lost 3 bases and J 2 bases, leaving 9 bases between the germline ends. CDR1 is SEHNR and CDR2 is FQNEAQ in the germline V gene (reference sequence). CDR3 sequence: CASSFDSLTDTQYF. In DNA, the CDR3 is TGTGCCAGCAGCTTCGACTCTCTCACAGATACGCAGTATTTT.

V gene TRBV7-3 combines with J gene TRBJ2-3; 8 bases map to TRBD1. CDR3 size: 15 residues. V was clipped by 5 bases and J by 2 bases; unmatched bases: 6. The V gene's germline CDR1 is SGHTA and CDR2 FQGTGA. The CDR3, as DNA: TGTGCCAGCAGCCCCGGGACAGGAATCACAGATACGCAGTATTTT. It codes for CASSPGTGITDTQYF. Drawing the rest from reference TRBV7-3 and TRBJ2-3, the complete variable domain is GAGVSQTPSNKVTEKGKYVELRCDPISGHTALYWYRQSLGQGPEFLIYFQGTGAADDSGLPNDRFFAVRPEGSVSTLKIQRTERGDSAVYLCASSPGTGITDTQYFGPGTRLTVL.

The V gene is TRBV27, the J gene TRBJ2-7; 7 positions match TRBD2. The CDR3 contains 14 residues. Per the germline V gene, CDR1 is MNHEY and CDR2 is SMNVEV (reference sequence). Trimming took 3 bases from V and 3 from J; bases not matched to a gene: 5. This CDR3 reads CASSFAGVSYEQYF. CDR3 nucleotide sequence: TGTGCCAGCAGTTTTGCGGGGGTGAGCTACGAGCAGTACTTC.

The chain couples TRBV13 to TRBJ1-3; D might be TRBD1 (5 bases). The CDR3 loop spans 14 amino acids. The V gene's germline CDR1 is PRHDT and CDR2 FYEKMQ (reference sequence). V lost 11 bases and J lost 2, with 16 bases in between. The CDR3, as DNA: TGTGCCTCCGGACGGGGGGGGGCTGGAAACACCATATATTTT. Translating gives CASGRGGAGNTIYF. The variable domain in full, with the rest retrieved from reference TRBV13 and TRBJ1-3, is AAGVIQSPRHLIKEKRETATLKCYPIPRHDTVYWYQQGPGQDPQFLISFYEKMQSDKGSIPDRFSAQQFSDYHSELNMSSLELGDSALYFCASGRGGAGNTIYFGEGSWLTVV.

A single count supports this clone. The rearrangement uses TRBV28 and TRBJ1-5; TRBD1 aligns across 9 bases. This CDR3 region has 14 residues. Germline CDR1 MDHEN, CDR2 SYDVKM. J was trimmed by 6 bases and V by 6 bases; bases with no gene match: 6. CDR3 sequence: CASSYRGPSQPQHF. CDR3 nucleotides: TGTGCCAGCAGCTACAGGGGGCCGAGTCAGCCCCAGCATTTT.

This chain uses TRBV9 with TRBJ2-5, with 8 bases matching TRBD2. The CDR3 extends over 16 amino acids. Germline V gives CDR1 SGDLS, CDR2 YYNGEE. The trim removed 1 base at V and 4 bases at J, leaving 9 bases unmatched. The CDR3 sequence: CASSVTAGGRGETQYF. For the CDR3, the DNA is TGTGCCAGCAGCGTAACCGCGGGGGGCCGGGGAGAGACCCAGTACTTC.

V usage is TRBV11-3 and J usage is TRBJ2-3; 10 positions agree with TRBD2. Trimming at V came to 1 base and at J to 2 bases, leaving 6 bases not matched to a gene. The CDR3 is made up of 17 amino acids. Germline CDR1 SGHNT, CDR2 YENEEA. CDR3 coding DNA: TGTGCCAGCAGCTTAGCCTTAGCGGGGGGAAACACAGATACGCAGTATTTT. It translates to CASSLALAGGNTDTQYF.

This chain uses TRBV27 with TRBJ1-3; D ambiguous. From germline, CDR1 is MNHEY and CDR2 SMNVEV (reference sequence). CDR3 length: 15 residues. V lost 5 bases and J lost 3, with 14 bases in between. In DNA, the CDR3 is TGTGCCAGCAGTCCCAACCGCCGGTTTGGAAACACCATATATTTT. Protein: CASSPNRRFGNTIYF.

The chain combines TRBV18 with TRBJ1-5, with 8 bases fitting TRBD1. The trim removed 3 bases at V and 4 bases at J, leaving 2 bases unmatched. CDR3 length: 14 residues. Germline V gene data show CDR1 as KGHSH and CDR2 as LQKENI. The CDR3 sequence is CASSPTGGNQPQHF. CDR3 nucleotide sequence: TGTGCCAGCTCACCTACAGGGGGGAATCAGCCCCAGCATTTT.

The genes are TRBV3-1 (or the pseudogene TRBV3-2) and TRBJ1-1; the D gene is possibly TRBD1 (5 bases). With 3 bases removed from V and 8 bases from J, the gap between germline ends came to 16 bases. The CDR3 covers 14 residues. From germline, CDR1 is LGHDT and CDR2 YNNKEL (reference sequence). The CDR3 nucleotides are TGTGCCAGCAGCCACCCAACTGGGGGGGTGGAAGCTTTCTTT. Encoded protein: CASSHPTGGVEAFF.

This rearrangement joins TRBV9 to TRBJ1-3, with D unclear. CDR3 size: 15 residues. Trimming cost V 3 bases and J 2 bases, with 12 bases left between them. CDR1 and CDR2 (germline): SGDLS, YYNGEE. The CDR3 protein is CASSAGGSTGNTIYF. The CDR3 nucleotides read TGTGCCAGCAGCGCCGGAGGGTCGACTGGAAACACCATATATTTT.